Presented here are 26 T cell receptor beta chains from one specimen sequenced in a study of T cell responses to AZD1222 COVID-19 vaccine. TCRdb's copy holds only in-frame clones and misses some; the assay was immunoSEQ multiplex PCR. Among roughly 140,000 clones listed, about 87% were seen once. Sequenced here: peripheral blood, sampled on day 0 of MenACWY control vaccination. Receptors originate from an adult in good health.

The V gene is TRBV2, the J gene TRBJ2-1; TRBD2 is a possible D gene (6 bases). Germline V lookup: CDR1 SNHLY, CDR2 FYNNEI. Trimming removed 7 bases at V and 0 bases at J, with 10 bases between. CDR3 length equals 14 residues. CDR3 sequence reads: CASTPDYSYNEQFF. The CDR3 nucleotides are TGTGCCAGCACCCCGGACTACTCCTACAATGAGCAGTTCTTC.

This sequence joins TRBV6-5 and TRBJ1-4; perhaps TRBD1 as D (5 bases). With 6 bases removed from V and 3 bases from J, the gap between germline ends came to 11 bases. The CDR3 spans 14 residues. Per germline, CDR1 MNHEY and CDR2 SVGAGI. CDR3 sequence reads: CASRGVAPNEKLFF. CDR3 coding DNA: TGTGCCAGCAGGGGGGTGGCCCCTAATGAAAAACTGTTTTTT.

The V call is TRBV4-2, the J call TRBJ1-6; no clear D gene. Germline-derived CDR1 and CDR2 are LGHNA and YNFKEQ. The CDR3 extends over 18 amino acids. V lost 0 bases to trimming and J lost 8 bases, with 20 bases between them. Here the CDR3 DNA reads TGTGCCAGCAGCCAAGAGGGCATTGGAGGTACCGGTTATTCACCCCTCCACTTT. Its protein product is CASSQEGIGGTGYSPLHF.

The count of this clone is one. The V gene is TRBV6-2 or TRBV6-3, the J gene TRBJ2-7; 14 positions match TRBD2. This CDR3 contains 17 residues. V was pared by 4 bases and J by 3 bases, with 8 bases of the junction left unmatched. Germline CDR1 and CDR2: MNHEY and SVGEGT. CDR3 protein: CASSLLPGTSGSYEQYF. The CDR3, as DNA: TGTGCCAGCAGTTTACTCCCCGGGACTAGCGGGAGCTACGAGCAGTACTTC.

V is TRBV7-2 and J is TRBJ1-2, with D uncertain. CDR3 length: 16 residues. The germline gives CDR1 SGHTA, CDR2 FQGNSA. V was shortened by 1 base and J by 1 base, with 13 bases between the two germline ends. The CDR3, as DNA: TGTGCCAGCAGCTTAGTAGCACAGAGAGGTAACTATGGCTACACCTTC. It encodes CASSLVAQRGNYGYTF.

This rearrangement joins TRBV4-2 to TRBJ2-7; D possibly corresponds to TRBD1 (6 bases). CDR3 length: 14 amino acids. Trimming removed 8 bases from V and 3 bases from J, with 17 bases in between. CDR1 and CDR2 (germline): LGHNA, YNFKEQ. The CDR3 region has the DNA TGTGCCAGCCGACCGGGACACCCAGGCTACGAGCAGTACTTC. Translated, it gives CASRPGHPGYEQYF.

As DNA, the CDR3 is TGTGCCAGCAGGGGTCCTGAAGCTTTCTTT. The encoded protein is CASRGPEAFF. The chain employs TRBV28 and TRBJ1-1; D not resolved. Looked up from germline, CDR1 is MDHEN and CDR2 is SYDVKM. The CDR3 has 10 residues. V was cut by 6 bases and J by 6 bases, with 5 bases left in between.

The gene calls are TRBV6-2 or TRBV6-3 and TRBJ1-2, with D unresolved. Germline loops: CDR1 MNHEY, CDR2 SVGEGT. Deletions cut 1 base from V and 4 bases from J, with 13 bases between. The CDR3 loop spans 15 amino acids. The CDR3 region has the DNA TGTGCCAGCAGTTACTGGCTTTCGGGCGGCTATGGCTACACCTTC. Its protein product is CASSYWLSGGYGYTF.

This clone was seen more than once but under ten times. The chain couples TRBV6-6 to TRBJ2-7, with D tentatively TRBD1 (7 bases). The CDR3 contains 15 residues. Trimming took 6 bases from V and 0 from J, leaving 15 bases between them. CDR1 and CDR2 from the germline V gene are MNHNY and SVGAGI (reference sequence). The CDR3: CASRERRDSSYEQYF. CDR3 DNA: TGTGCCAGCAGGGAACGGAGGGACAGCTCCTACGAGCAGTACTTC.

J is TRBJ2-7 and V is TRBV7-2, with 8 nucleotides matching TRBD2. V gave up 4 bases and J gave up 6 bases; unmatched junction bases: 17. Looked up from germline, CDR1 is SGHTA and CDR2 is FQGNSA. The CDR3 runs 17 residues. CDR3 in amino acids: CASSSLASGLFDAEQYF. In nucleotides, the CDR3 is TGTGCCAGCAGCTCCCTGGCTAGCGGGCTGTTTGACGCCGAGCAGTACTTC.

The V gene is TRBV3-1 (or the pseudogene TRBV3-2), the J gene TRBJ2-5; 10 bases match TRBD2. The CDR3 is made up of 17 amino acids. With 4 bases clipped from V and 3 bases from J, the junction kept 11 bases outside the gene matches. Germline V CDR1 and CDR2: LGHDT, YNNKEL (reference sequence). CDR3 in amino acids: CASSRMSGTSDEETQYF. The CDR3 region has the DNA TGTGCCAGCAGCCGAATGAGCGGGACTAGCGATGAAGAGACCCAGTACTTC.

The chain recombines TRBV9 with TRBJ2-2, with 12 bases fitting TRBD2. V gave up 0 bases and J gave up 4 bases; unmatched junction bases: 4. Germline V CDR1 and CDR2: SGDLS, YYNGEE. This CDR3 contains 17 residues. This CDR3 reads CASSVGTSGTITGELFF. The CDR3 bases are TGTGCCAGCAGCGTAGGGACTAGCGGGACGATCACCGGGGAGCTGTTTTTT.

V and J are TRBV7-9 and TRBJ1-1; D not certain. Germline lookup yields CDR1 SEHNR and CDR2 FQNEAQ (reference sequence). V was clipped by 2 bases and J by 1 base, with 5 bases between them. The CDR3 is 13 residues long. The chain's CDR3 is CASSLSANTEAFF. CDR3 DNA: TGTGCCAGCAGCTTATCGGCGAACACTGAAGCTTTCTTT. Supplemented by reference TRBV7-9 and TRBJ1-1, the full variable domain reads DTGVSQNPRHKITKRGQNVTFRCDPISEHNRLYWYRQTLGQGPEFLTYFQNEAQLEKSRLLSDRFSAERPKGSFSTLEIQRTEQGDSAMYLCASSLSANTEAFFGQGTRLTVV.

This clone was counted a single time. The V gene is TRBV19, the J gene TRBJ2-1; the match to TRBD2 covers 9 bases. J was trimmed by 8 bases and V by 5 bases; bases with no gene match: 10. The CDR3 sequence is 15 residues long. CDR1 is LNHDA and CDR2 is SQIVND in the germline V gene (reference sequence). CDR3 bases: TGTGCCAGTAGTTCGGGCGGGCTAGCGGGGCATGAGCAGTTCTTC. Its translation: CASSSGGLAGHEQFF. The whole variable domain, filled in from reference TRBV19 and TRBJ2-1, reads DGGITQSPKYLFRKEGQNVTLSCEQNLNHDAMYWYRQDPGQGLRLIYYSQIVNDFQKGDIAEGYSVSREKKESFPLTVTSAQKNPTAFYLCASSSGGLAGHEQFFGPGTRLTVL.

The CDR3 DNA follows: TGCGCCAGCAGCCGAGGGGCCCGCACTGAAGCTTTCTTT. This sequence encodes CASSRGARTEAFF. This chain links TRBV4-3 with TRBJ1-1; a possible D gene is TRBD1 (5 bases). The CDR3 has 13 residues. Germline V gene lookup returns CDR1 LGHNA and CDR2 YSLEER. Trimming took 4 bases from V and 4 from J, leaving 10 bases between them.

The V call is TRBV6-5, the J call TRBJ2-1; D possibly uses TRBD1 or TRBD2 (5 bases each). Germline CDR1 and CDR2: MNHEY and SVGAGI. The length of the CDR3 is 15 residues. The V end was cut by 0 bases, the J end by 7 bases, with 13 bases between. CDR3 sequence: CASSYSWGLRNEQFF. Written as DNA, the CDR3 is TGTGCCAGCAGTTACTCGTGGGGGTTAAGGAATGAGCAGTTCTTC.

In its sample, this clone was seen once. The chain employs TRBV28 and TRBJ1-2; unclear D gene. The CDR3 is 11 residues long. V was pared by 8 bases and J by 9 bases, with 13 bases between. Per the germline V gene, CDR1 is MDHEN and CDR2 is SYDVKM. The CDR3 nucleotides are TGTGCCAGCGGTCCCATCCAACGCTACACCTTC. Encoded protein: CASGPIQRYTF.

V and J are TRBV5-1 and TRBJ1-2; D unclear. The V gene's germline CDR1 is SGHRS and CDR2 YFSETQ. The V end lost 4 bases, the J end lost 5 bases, and 12 bases lay between the germline ends. CDR3 length equals 13 residues. The CDR3 protein is CASSVGSGYGYTF. The CDR3 DNA sequence: TGCGCCAGCAGCGTGGGGTCTGGATATGGCTACACCTTC.

This chain connects TRBV11-3 to TRBJ1-4; D gene ambiguous. V was cut by 1 base and J by 5 bases, with 5 bases left in between. This CDR3 is 13 amino acids long. In germline, CDR1 is SGHNT, CDR2 YENEEA. As DNA, the CDR3 is TGTGCCAGCAGCTTAGCTGCGAATGAAAAACTGTTTTTT. As protein: CASSLAANEKLFF.

The V and J genes are TRBV6-5 and TRBJ1-1; possibly TRBD1 for D (6 bases). The V gene lost 6 bases and the J gene lost 8 bases, with 13 bases spanning the gap. The CDR3 has 12 residues. Germline loops: CDR1 MNHEY, CDR2 SVGAGI. The CDR3 protein is CASSHGTSEAFF. CDR3 coding DNA: TGTGCCAGCAGCCACGGGACATCAGAAGCTTTCTTT.

The chain combines TRBV11-3 with TRBJ2-3, with D tentatively TRBD2 (6 bases). The V and J ends lost 2 bases and 3 bases respectively, with 15 bases between them. Per the germline V gene, CDR1 is SGHNT and CDR2 is YENEEA. The CDR3 is made up of 16 amino acids. The CDR3 is CASSLRFKGRTDTQYF. CDR3 DNA: TGTGCCAGCAGCTTACGGTTCAAGGGGAGGACAGATACGCAGTATTTT.

The sample holds one count of this clone. The V call is TRBV18, the J call TRBJ2-1; no definite D call. This CDR3 contains 13 residues. Per germline, CDR1 KGHSH and CDR2 LQKENI. V shed 0 bases and J shed 8 bases, with 8 bases lying between them. In DNA, the CDR3 is TGTGCCAGCTCACCACCAAATGTCGATGAGCAGTTCTTC. Translating it yields CASSPPNVDEQFF.

The chain carries TRBV13 and TRBJ2-7; 7 bases match TRBD2. Trimming cost V 5 bases and J 6 bases; bases outside gene matches: 10. The germline gives CDR1 PRHDT, CDR2 FYEKMQ (reference sequence). This CDR3 is 14 amino acids long. CDR3 region: CASSAGGGAGEQYF. The CDR3 DNA reads as TGTGCCAGCAGCGCCGGGGGAGGGGCGGGCGAGCAGTACTTC.

This chain links TRBV30 with TRBJ1-5, with D possibly being TRBD1 (6 bases). The CDR3 has 13 amino acids. The germline V and J ends were trimmed by 3 bases and 5 bases, with 11 bases remaining between them. The germline CDR1 and CDR2 sequences are GTSNPN and SVGIG (reference sequence). DNA for the CDR3: TGTGCCTGGAGCGAACAGGGCGATCAGCCCCAGCATTTT. It encodes CAWSEQGDQPQHF.

The rearrangement joins TRBV12-3 or TRBV12-4 to TRBJ2-7, with 10 bases aligning to TRBD1. V was clipped by 6 bases and J by 5 bases; unmatched bases: 4. There are 13 residues in the CDR3. In DNA form, the CDR3 reads TGTGCCAGCAGACGACAGGGGGCCCACGAGCAGTACTTC. It yields the protein CASRRQGAHEQYF.

V usage is TRBV7-3 and J usage is TRBJ2-2; D is perhaps TRBD2 (6 bases). Per the germline V gene, CDR1 is SGHTA and CDR2 is FQGTGA. The CDR3 runs 14 residues. Trimming removed 2 bases from V and 6 bases from J, with 10 bases in between. The CDR3 reads CASSLGGYAGELFF. The CDR3 nucleotides are TGTGCCAGCAGCTTAGGGGGGTACGCCGGGGAGCTGTTTTTT.